In its sample, the clone carrying this TCR beta chain was seen once. Antigen specificity is unknown. The sample belongs to a study of T cell responses to AZD1222 COVID-19 vaccine. Germline CDR1 is LGHNA and CDR2 is YNFKEQ. J gave up 4 bases and V 4 bases, and 6 bases lay outside the gene matches. The CDR3 is 15 amino acids. Sequenced by immunoSEQ multiplex PCR; TCRdb stores in-frame clones only, minus some. The data show about 130,000 clones, about 87% seen once. Study-level results: Donors were chiefly white British, with a greater number of females, and clonal diversity was perhaps underestimated. Reports indicate that nearly half of spike-specific TCRs are directed at unmutated variant regions. Spike-specific TCR breadth and depth went up after people got two AZD1222 doses. Sampled repertoires all dated from after the peak T cell response.

Material: peripheral blood, obtained on day 0 of AZD1222 vaccination. This sequence was found in an adult in good health. The rearrangement uses TRBV4-2 and TRBJ2-3; 9 bases fit TRBD2. CDR3 amino acids: CASSPSGNSADTQYF. In DNA, the CDR3 is TGTGCCAGCAGCCCTAGCGGGAATTCGGCAGATACGCAGTATTTT.